The clone carrying this T cell receptor (beta chain) has only one observation. Given a much more abundant clone one base away, this may be a read error. Germline-derived CDR1 and CDR2 are LGHNA and YSLEER. The CDR3 sequence is 16 residues long. Unique molecular identifiers featured in how the TCRbeta library was prepared. TCRdb passed the PCR reads through MiXCR, listing each CDR3 protein once. The sample has a few hundred thousand distinct CDR3 sequences; about a tenth are singletons. This sample was taken from a study of T-cell reconstitution after alpha-beta-depleted transplantation in children. This TCR was sampled from a human donor who donated a stem cell graft to a child with acute lymphoblastic leukemia. The material sequenced was PBMCs from the stem cell graft donor, taken from the stem cell graft. This sequence joins TRBV4-3 and TRBJ2-2; 9 bases agree with TRBD1. CDR3 DNA sequence: TGCGCCAGCGGCCAACTGGGACAGGGTGCCACCGGGGAGCTGTTTTTT. Its translation is CASGQLGQGATGELFF.